This TCR beta chain was documented in a study of shared clonotypes between healthy human individuals. Study findings and constraints: Several donors shared about 4.5% of their naive CD4 clonotypes.

Terminally differentiated effector memory CD45RA+ cells were excluded from the naive CD8 cells, which were CD45RO-negative and positively selected for CCR7. The run depth of the assay was deep. This table comes from immunoSEQ multiplex PCR, and its TCRdb copy is limited to in-frame clones, with some not included. This sample has around 1,900,000 clones, with just under 95% found just once. A remark on this clone: Its antigen is not known.

The CDR3 runs 16 residues. With 1 base removed from V and 2 bases from J, the gap between germline ends came to 14 bases. Germline V gene sequence: CDR1 MGHRA, CDR2 YSYEKL. The clonotype originates from a man between 18 and 29 years old in good health. Some clones in this sample may be carry-over from other donors' samples. J is TRBJ2-5 and V is TRBV4-1; TRBD1 is a possible D gene (5 bases). Sequenced: naive CD8+ T cells from PBMCs. CDR3 region: CASSQVGAIKQETQYF. Written as DNA, the CDR3 is TGCGCCAGCAGCCAAGTAGGGGCCATCAAACAAGAGACCCAGTACTTC.